Described below is a single T cell receptor beta chain sequence and its context. Its antigen is not known. The germline CDR1 and CDR2 sequences are KGHSH and LQKENI. The CDR3 has 15 amino acids. The ends were cut back, 5 bases at V and 0 bases at J, with 12 bases in the middle. Primers: 60 Vbeta forward and 13 Jbeta reverse. Only in-frame clones appear in the TCRdb table, and some are missing; sequencing was by immunoSEQ multiplex PCR. This sample has 150,000 to 200,000 clones, with more than 65% found just once. These data are taken from a study of cytomegalovirus exposure and HLA in healthy donors. Study-wide findings and caveats: Association with HLA alleles at 0.05 false discovery rate was found for some 18,000 TCR beta sequences in a later analysis. A few CMV-associated chains were confirmed in vitro to be specific for CMV antigens. For cytomegalovirus status, the classifier reportedly gave diagnoses with high specificity and sensitivity. In a later analysis, a missense DCLRE1C variant was linked to TCR beta V- and J-gene trimming.

The TCR originated in a middle-aged man in good health and CMV-seropositive. Sample: PBMCs. The chain combines TRBV18 with TRBJ2-3; D ambiguous. The CDR3 loop is CASSVIDTSTDTQYF. The CDR3 bases are TGTGCCAGCTCAGTCATCGATACAAGCACAGATACGCAGTATTTT.